The 12 T cell receptor beta chains reported below all come from one sample, sequenced in a study of blood T cell repertoires in COVID-19. Only in-frame clones appear in the TCRdb table, and some are missing; sequencing was by immunoSEQ multiplex PCR. The data hold 150,000 to 200,000 clones, with 88% observed a single time. Sequences were obtained from PBMCs or T cells enriched from blood (not recorded which). The receptors were gathered from a woman aged 45-65 years who had recovered from COVID-19.

This chain links TRBV15 with TRBJ1-1; D uncertain. Germline lookup yields CDR1 LNHNV and CDR2 YYDKDF (reference sequence). V was shortened by 0 bases and J by 8 bases, with 10 bases between the two germline ends. The CDR3 extends over 13 amino acids. CDR3 bases: TGTGCCACCAGCAGAGATCTGGCAGAAGAAGCTTTCTTT. Translating gives CATSRDLAEEAFF. Full variable domain (missing parts from reference TRBV15 and TRBJ1-1): DAMVIQNPRYQVTQFGKPVTLSCSQTLNHNVMYWYQQKSSQAPKLLFHYYDKDFNNEADTPDNFQSRRPNTSFCFLDIRSPGLGDTAMYLCATSRDLAEEAFFGQGTRLTVV.

This rearrangement joins TRBV18 to TRBJ1-2; D unresolved. The ends were cut back, 3 bases at V and 3 bases at J, with 8 bases in the middle. The CDR3 is made up of 13 amino acids. Germline CDR1 reads KGHSH; CDR2 reads LQKENI. The CDR3 is CASSPLGHYGYTF. For the CDR3, the DNA is TGTGCCAGCTCACCTTTGGGCCACTATGGCTACACCTTC.

CDR3 region: CASSLALEGVYTF. The CDR3 coding sequence is TGTGCCAGCAGTTTGGCTTTAGAGGGCGTCTACACCTTC. The V and J genes are TRBV12-3 or TRBV12-4 and TRBJ1-2; D not resolved. The CDR3 sequence is 13 residues long. Deletions cut 3 bases from V and 10 bases from J, with 15 bases between.

This clone was seen just once. The chain recombines TRBV2 with TRBJ1-2; TRBD1 is a possible D gene (5 bases). From germline, CDR1 is SNHLY and CDR2 FYNNEI. V gave up 4 bases and J gave up 0 bases, with 18 bases separating them. CDR3 length: 17 amino acids. The CDR3 DNA sequence: TGTGCCAGCAGTGTTCGACAGTCGAGTAGTCCTAACTATGGCTACACCTTC. This sequence encodes CASSVRQSSSPNYGYTF. Drawing the rest from reference TRBV2 and TRBJ1-2, the complete variable domain is EPEVTQTPSHQVTQMGQEVILRCVPISNHLYFYWYRQILGQKVEFLVSFYNNEISEKSEIFDDQFSVERPDGSNFTLKIRSTKLEDSAMYFCASSVRQSSSPNYGYTFGSGTRLTVV.

The chain joins TRBV7-3 to TRBJ2-3; 9 bases align to TRBD1. From germline, CDR1 is SGHTA and CDR2 FQGTGA. The CDR3 totals 15 residues. J was trimmed by 5 bases and V by 2 bases; bases with no gene match: 5. CDR3 protein: CASSLGTGNLDTQYF. In DNA form, the CDR3 reads TGTGCCAGCAGCTTAGGGACAGGGAATTTAGATACGCAGTATTTT.

This rearrangement joins TRBV24-1 to TRBJ1-2; TRBD1 matches 7 bases. Germline assignment: CDR1 KGHDR and CDR2 SFDVKD. This CDR3 contains 13 residues. J was trimmed by 5 bases and V by 4 bases; bases with no gene match: 3. CDR3 amino acids: CATSDGTAYGYTF. For the CDR3, the DNA is TGTGCCACCAGTGACGGGACAGCTTATGGCTACACCTTC.

The CDR3 loop is CASSYEELISGIQYF. DNA of the CDR3: TGTGCCAGCAGTTATGAAGAACTCATCTCAGGCATTCAGTACTTC. V is TRBV6-5 and J is TRBJ2-4, with unresolved D. This CDR3 has 15 amino acids. The ends were cut back, 3 bases at V and 9 bases at J, with 18 bases in the middle. Germline V gene lookup returns CDR1 MNHEY and CDR2 SVGAGI.

This clone came up a few times. This sequence joins TRBV9 and TRBJ2-5; possible D gene TRBD1, 5 bases. V was cut by 3 bases and J by 0 bases, with 12 bases left in between. The CDR3 is 15 residues long. Germline values: CDR1 SGDLS, CDR2 YYNGEE. The CDR3 is CASSAGQGNQETQYF. The CDR3 region has the DNA TGTGCCAGCAGCGCTGGTCAGGGAAACCAAGAGACCCAGTACTTC.

The chain couples TRBV5-4 to TRBJ2-1, with D possibly being TRBD2 (6 bases). Trimming removed 4 bases at V and 8 bases at J, with 22 bases between. CDR1 and CDR2 from the germline V gene are SGHNT and YYREEE (reference sequence). This CDR3 contains 16 residues. The CDR3 spells CASSLPPGRYPHEQFF. As DNA, the CDR3 is TGTGCCAGCAGCCTCCCCCCAGGGAGGTACCCCCATGAGCAGTTCTTC.

The gene calls are TRBV6-6 and TRBJ2-5; D might be TRBD1 (7 bases). The germline V gene encodes CDR1 MNHNY and CDR2 SVGAGI (reference sequence). The CDR3 length is 15 residues. The ends were cut back, 8 bases at V and 1 base at J, with 17 bases in the middle. CDR3 in amino acids: CASGGTAQIQETQYF. DNA for the CDR3: TGTGCCAGCGGGGGGACAGCCCAGATCCAAGAGACCCAGTACTTC.

The rearrangement links TRBV11-1 to TRBJ2-7, with TRBD2 identical over 7 bases. Losses at the gene ends were 1 base for V and 0 bases for J; bases not matched to a gene: 3. Germline V gene lookup returns CDR1 SGHAT and CDR2 FQDESV (reference sequence). The CDR3 totals 15 residues. The CDR3 protein is CASSLVRGSSYEQYF. Here the CDR3 DNA reads TGTGCCAGCAGCTTAGTCCGCGGGAGCTCCTACGAGCAGTACTTC.

The chain is built from TRBV7-2 and TRBJ2-7, with D maybe TRBD2 (5 bases). V lost 6 bases to trimming and J lost 2 bases, with 11 bases between them. Germline V gene lookup returns CDR1 SGHTA and CDR2 FQGNSA. This CDR3 contains 13 residues. CDR3 bases: TGTGCCAGCAGGACGGACGGGACCTACGAGCAGTACTTC. Protein: CASRTDGTYEQYF.